These 25 T cell receptor beta chains share one sample of origin, sequenced in a study of T cell responses to AZD1222 COVID-19 vaccine (dated by TCRdb to 2020 to 2023). The time point tag for this specimen amounts to: baseline before first vaccination. Library generation was performed with the immunoSEQ multiplex PCR assay. Here the immuneACCESS table is served through TCRdb, limited to in-frame sequences with V and J called. Missing clones are a known gap in these copies; in checked studies unresolved V genes cover under half, and the rest lacks a known reason. In all, the sample holds 150,000 or so clones, and more than 85% of those were seen once. In total, the top ten clones hold about 4.5% of the sample. The sample consisted of peripheral blood, taken on day 0 of AZD1222 vaccination. These TCRs come from an adult in good health.

The gene calls are TRBV2 and TRBJ1-5; D is unclear. V was shortened by 5 bases and J by 1 base, with 6 bases between the two germline ends. The CDR3 contains 13 residues. The germline V gene encodes CDR1 SNHLY and CDR2 FYNNEI. In DNA form, the CDR3 reads TGTGCCAGCAGTCAAGACAGCAATCAGCCCCAGCATTTT. Translated, it gives CASSQDSNQPQHF. Together with reference TRBV2 and TRBJ1-5, the CDR3 gives the full variable domain: EPEVTQTPSHQVTQMGQEVILRCVPISNHLYFYWYRQILGQKVEFLVSFYNNEISEKSEIFDDQFSVERPDGSNFTLKIRSTKLEDSAMYFCASSQDSNQPQHFGDGTRLSIL.

A single count supports this clone. CDR3 sequence reads: CASSQPTREQYF. The DNA for the CDR3 is TGTGCCAGCAGCCAGCCGACTCGCGAGCAGTACTTC. The J gene is TRBJ2-7, the V gene TRBV3-1 (or the pseudogene TRBV3-2); D unresolved. With 3 bases removed from V and 6 bases from J, the gap between germline ends came to 9 bases. This CDR3 comprises 12 residues. Germline V gene sequence: CDR1 LGHDT, CDR2 YNNKEL (reference sequence).

CDR3 nucleotide sequence: TGTGCCAGCAGTGAAAGTATAGGGACAGATACGCAGTATTTT. Its translation: CASSESIGTDTQYF. The chain couples TRBV6-1 to TRBJ2-3; D gene unclear. The germline V and J ends were trimmed by 2 bases and 3 bases, with 9 bases remaining between them. The CDR3 totals 14 residues. CDR1 MNHNS and CDR2 SASEGT come from the germline V gene.

The chain employs TRBV10-3 and TRBJ1-4, with a possible D match to TRBD1 (5 bases). CDR3 length: 14 amino acids. CDR1 and CDR2 from the germline V gene are ENHRY and SYGVKD. Trimming took off 10 bases at V and 0 bases at J, with 12 bases between the two ends. CDR3 nucleotides: TGTGCCAGCCGCCCGGGGGCAACTAATGAAAAACTGTTTTTT. It encodes CASRPGATNEKLFF.

V gene TRBV6-5 combines with J gene TRBJ2-1, with a weak D call TRBD2 (6 bases). CDR1 is MNHEY and CDR2 is SVGAGI in the germline V gene. CDR3 size: 14 residues. Trimming removed 2 bases from V and 5 bases from J, with 10 bases in between. The CDR3 DNA follows: TGTGCCAGCAGTTACGCGGGACCGAACAATGAGCAGTTCTTC. Translation: CASSYAGPNNEQFF.

For the CDR3, the DNA is TGTGCCACCAGCAGAGCGGTGGGTCGTCAGCCCCAGCATTTT. Translated: CATSRAVGRQPQHF. This rearrangement joins TRBV15 to TRBJ1-5; D unclear. Deletions cut 1 base from V and 6 bases from J, with 10 bases between. The CDR3 is made up of 14 amino acids. Looked up from germline, CDR1 is LNHNV and CDR2 is YYDKDF (reference sequence).

V gene TRBV2 combines with J gene TRBJ2-3, with TRBD2 as a possible D gene (6 bases). CDR3 length: 13 amino acids. The germline gives CDR1 SNHLY, CDR2 FYNNEI. V lost 8 bases and J lost 7, with 16 bases in between. The CDR3: CASVAGKGYTQYF. CDR3 nucleotides: TGTGCCAGCGTCGCGGGAAAGGGGTATACGCAGTATTTT.

The rearrangement links TRBV25-1 to TRBJ1-2; no definite D call. Germline loops: CDR1 MGHDK, CDR2 SYGVNS. CDR3 length: 12 residues. Trimming cost V 6 bases and J 4 bases, with 9 bases left between them. The CDR3 loop reads CASRKDGYGYTF. Here the CDR3 DNA reads TGTGCCAGCAGGAAAGACGGCTATGGCTACACCTTC.

In its sample, this clone was seen once. This chain joins TRBV7-2 and TRBJ2-7, with D maybe TRBD2 (5 bases). Trimming took off 5 bases at V and 6 bases at J, with 17 bases between the two ends. Germline CDR1 reads SGHTA; CDR2 reads FQGNSA. This CDR3 has 14 amino acids. CDR3 sequence (DNA): TGTGCCAGCAGCCTCGGGCTAGCTTCGGCCGAGCAGTACTTC. As protein: CASSLGLASAEQYF.

The rearrangement joins TRBV6-1 to TRBJ2-1; 12 nucleotides line up with TRBD2. V dropped 3 bases and J dropped 4; count of bases not matched to a gene: 4. The CDR3 runs 16 residues. From germline, CDR1 is MNHNS and CDR2 SASEGT. CDR3 protein: CASSDLAGGPYNEQFF. CDR3 bases: TGTGCCAGCAGTGACCTAGCGGGAGGGCCATACAATGAGCAGTTCTTC.

The V and J genes are TRBV28 and TRBJ1-5; D possibly corresponds to TRBD1 (5 bases). This CDR3 has 14 amino acids. Germline CDR1 and CDR2: MDHEN and SYDVKM. The V end lost 3 bases, the J end lost 5 bases, and 11 bases lay between the germline ends. The CDR3 loop is CASSLFQGHQPQHF. DNA for the CDR3: TGTGCCAGCAGTTTGTTTCAGGGCCATCAGCCCCAGCATTTT.

This clone was seen only once. The V gene is TRBV5-1, the J gene TRBJ2-1; 11 positions match TRBD2. The trim removed 4 bases at V and 9 bases at J, leaving 9 bases unmatched. This CDR3 is 15 amino acids long. Germline V CDR1 and CDR2: SGHRS, YFSETQ. The CDR3 is CASSAIAGGATEQFF. DNA of the CDR3: TGCGCCAGCAGCGCGATAGCGGGAGGGGCAACTGAGCAGTTCTTC.

By proportion, this clone is medium-sized (0.01 to 0.1%). The V gene is TRBV2, the J gene TRBJ2-2; TRBD2 is a possible D gene (6 bases). CDR1 SNHLY and CDR2 FYNNEI come from the germline V gene. This CDR3 comprises 17 residues. Trimming cost V 3 bases and J 5 bases, with 19 bases left between them. The CDR3 bases are TGTGCCAGCAGTGAGGGAGGACCCTCGGCTGGGACCGGGGAGCTGTTTTTT. This encodes CASSEGGPSAGTGELFF.

The genes are TRBV28 and TRBJ1-5; D unclear. V dropped 6 bases and J dropped 7 bases, with 16 bases sitting between them. There are 14 residues in the CDR3. In germline, CDR1 is MDHEN, CDR2 SYDVKM. The CDR3 region is CASRLNSKWQPQHF. The CDR3 DNA reads as TGTGCCAGCAGGCTCAACAGTAAGTGGCAGCCCCAGCATTTT. The full variable domain, its missing parts supplied by reference TRBV28 and TRBJ1-5, is DVKVTQSSRYLVKRTGEKVFLECVQDMDHENMFWYRQDPGLGLRLIYFSYDVKMKEKGDIPEGYSVSREKKERFSLILESASTNQTSMYLCASRLNSKWQPQHFGDGTRLSIL.

The V gene is TRBV3-1 (or the pseudogene TRBV3-2), the J gene TRBJ2-1, with 8 bases fitting TRBD2. Per germline, CDR1 LGHDT and CDR2 YNNKEL (reference sequence). With V trimmed by 4 bases and J by 9 bases, 14 bases remained unmatched. The CDR3 contains 16 residues. The CDR3 sequence: CASSPKEGLALGEQFF. The CDR3 bases are TGTGCCAGCAGCCCTAAAGAAGGACTAGCACTTGGTGAGCAGTTCTTC.

This clone was counted only a few times. J is TRBJ2-2 and V is TRBV9; 8 positions match TRBD2. The CDR3 is 15 amino acids. Per germline, CDR1 SGDLS and CDR2 YYNGEE. Trimming removed 4 bases from V and 3 bases from J; junction bases left unmatched: 5. The CDR3 reads CASSSGSEDTGELFF. The CDR3 DNA reads as TGTGCCAGCAGCAGCGGGAGTGAGGACACCGGGGAGCTGTTTTTT.

V is TRBV19 and J is TRBJ2-4; D not resolved. This CDR3 is built from 14 residues. Between the trimmed V and J ends, which lost 10 bases and 0 bases, there was a span of 13 bases. CDR1 is LNHDA and CDR2 is SQIVND in the germline V gene (reference sequence). The CDR3 region has the DNA TGTGCCACTCAGGACGACGTAGCCAAAAACATTCAGTACTTC. This sequence encodes CATQDDVAKNIQYF.

V gene TRBV10-3 combines with J gene TRBJ1-3; the match to TRBD1 covers 8 bases. Germline-derived CDR1 and CDR2 are ENHRY and SYGVKD. The CDR3 is made up of 14 amino acids. Germline trimming cut 8 bases from V and 2 bases from J; bases unmatched to any gene: 5. The CDR3 reads CAISSDRAGNTIYF. CDR3 bases: TGTGCCATCTCCTCGGACAGGGCTGGAAACACCATATATTTT.

J is TRBJ2-5 and V is TRBV3-1 (or the pseudogene TRBV3-2); D is perhaps TRBD2 (5 bases). V lost 3 bases and J 2 bases, leaving 10 bases between the germline ends. CDR1 is LGHDT, CDR2 YNNKEL, per germline (reference sequence). The CDR3 runs to 14 residues. The CDR3 region is CASSQTDFQETQYF. The CDR3 DNA is TGTGCCAGCAGCCAGACGGACTTTCAAGAGACCCAGTACTTC.

The CDR3 nucleotides are TGTGCCAGCAGCCATCGACAGGACACAGATACGCAGTATTTT. Its translation is CASSHRQDTDTQYF. This chain connects TRBV11-3 to TRBJ2-3, with D possibly TRBD1 on 6 matching bases. Germline V lookup: CDR1 SGHNT, CDR2 YENEEA. V lost 5 bases, J lost 2 bases, and 11 bases lay in between. The CDR3 contains 14 residues.

The chain carries TRBV5-1 and TRBJ1-2, with 9 nucleotides matching TRBD1. The V gene end was trimmed by 3 bases and the J gene end by 6 bases; junction bases not matched to a gene: 6. Per the germline V gene, CDR1 is SGHRS and CDR2 is YFSETQ. The CDR3 contains 14 residues. This CDR3 reads CASSSGQGVDGYTF. The CDR3 DNA sequence: TGCGCCAGCAGCTCGGGACAGGGTGTAGATGGCTACACCTTC. The full variable domain, completed using reference TRBV5-1 and TRBJ1-2, is KAGVTQTPRYLIKTRGQQVTLSCSPISGHRSVSWYQQTPGQGLQFLFEYFSETQRNKGNFPGRFSGRQFSNSRSEMNVSTLELGDSALYLCASSSGQGVDGYTFGSGTRLTVV.

Here the CDR3 reads CASSRDLSSYEQYF. In nucleotides, the CDR3 is TGTGCCAGCAGTAGGGACTTAAGCTCCTACGAGCAGTACTTC. The genes are TRBV9 and TRBJ2-7, with D possibly being TRBD2 (6 bases). From germline, CDR1 is SGDLS and CDR2 YYNGEE. The CDR3 spans 14 residues. The V and J ends lost 5 bases and 0 bases respectively, with 12 bases between them.

The rearrangement links TRBV2 to TRBJ2-3, with 10 positions matching TRBD2. Per the germline V gene, CDR1 is SNHLY and CDR2 is FYNNEI. The CDR3 consists of 15 residues. Trimming cost V 4 bases and J 3 bases; bases outside gene matches: 4. CDR3 DNA: TGTGCCAGCAGTGCACTAGCGGGATCAACAGATACGCAGTATTTT. Encoded protein: CASSALAGSTDTQYF.

The genes are TRBV28 and TRBJ2-1; D not resolved. The germline gives CDR1 MDHEN, CDR2 SYDVKM. V lost 6 bases and J 5 bases, leaving 5 bases between the germline ends. CDR3 length: 11 residues. CDR3 nucleotides: TGTGCCAGCAGCCTAAACAATGAGCAGTTCTTC. This encodes CASSLNNEQFF.

The chain recombines TRBV7-2 with TRBJ1-1; D remains ambiguous. The CDR3 contains 14 residues. The germline V gene has CDR1 SGHTA and CDR2 FQGNSA. The V and J ends lost 4 bases and 1 base respectively, with 10 bases between them. CDR3 region: CASSSPWGNTEAFF. CDR3 in DNA: TGTGCCAGCAGCTCCCCGTGGGGGAACACTGAAGCTTTCTTT.